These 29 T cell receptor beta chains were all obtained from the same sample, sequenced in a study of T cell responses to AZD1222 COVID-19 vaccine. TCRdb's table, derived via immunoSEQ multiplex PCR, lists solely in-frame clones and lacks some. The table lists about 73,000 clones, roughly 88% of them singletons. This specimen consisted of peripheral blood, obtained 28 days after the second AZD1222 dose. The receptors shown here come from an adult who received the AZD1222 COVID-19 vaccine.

The CDR3 DNA is TGTGCCAGCAGCCCCTCTCAGGGCGGTGAAAAACTGTTTTTT. Translating gives CASSPSQGGEKLFF. The gene calls are TRBV3-1 (or the pseudogene TRBV3-2) and TRBJ1-4; a weak D match, TRBD1 (5 bases). Germline V CDR1 and CDR2: LGHDT, YNNKEL (reference sequence). CDR3 length: 14 residues. V shed 4 bases and J shed 7 bases, with 13 bases lying between them.

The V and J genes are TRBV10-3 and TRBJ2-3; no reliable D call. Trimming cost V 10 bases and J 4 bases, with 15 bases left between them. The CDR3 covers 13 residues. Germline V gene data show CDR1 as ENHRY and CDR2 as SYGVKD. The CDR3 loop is CAKSKTNSDTQYF. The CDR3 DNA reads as TGTGCCAAGTCAAAAACCAATTCAGATACGCAGTATTTT.

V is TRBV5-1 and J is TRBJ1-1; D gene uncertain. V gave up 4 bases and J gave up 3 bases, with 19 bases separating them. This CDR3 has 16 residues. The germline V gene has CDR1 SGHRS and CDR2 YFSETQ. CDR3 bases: TGCGCCAGCAGCCCCACCCCGGGGTCGGGGTACACTGAAGCTTTCTTT. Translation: CASSPTPGSGYTEAFF.

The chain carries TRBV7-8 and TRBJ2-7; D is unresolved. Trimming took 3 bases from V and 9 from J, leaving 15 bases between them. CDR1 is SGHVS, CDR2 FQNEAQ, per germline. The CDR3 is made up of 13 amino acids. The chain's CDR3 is CASSLPSSQVQYF. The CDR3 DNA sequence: TGTGCCAGCAGCTTGCCTTCCTCCCAGGTGCAGTACTTC.

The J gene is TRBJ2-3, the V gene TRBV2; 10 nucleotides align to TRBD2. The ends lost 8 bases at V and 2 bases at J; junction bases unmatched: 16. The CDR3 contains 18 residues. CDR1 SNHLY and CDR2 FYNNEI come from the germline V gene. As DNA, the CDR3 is TGTGCCAGCTATTTTTCTAGCGGGGGCCTCCGAATCACAGATACGCAGTATTTT. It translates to CASYFSSGGLRITDTQYF. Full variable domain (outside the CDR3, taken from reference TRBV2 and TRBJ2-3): EPEVTQTPSHQVTQMGQEVILRCVPISNHLYFYWYRQILGQKVEFLVSFYNNEISEKSEIFDDQFSVERPDGSNFTLKIRSTKLEDSAMYFCASYFSSGGLRITDTQYFGPGTRLTVL.

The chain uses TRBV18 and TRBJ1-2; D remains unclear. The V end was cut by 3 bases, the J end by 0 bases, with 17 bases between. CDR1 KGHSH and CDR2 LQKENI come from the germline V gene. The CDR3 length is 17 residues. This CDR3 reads CASSPVEQSVSNYGYTF. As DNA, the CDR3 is TGTGCCAGCTCACCGGTCGAGCAGTCAGTTTCTAACTATGGCTACACCTTC. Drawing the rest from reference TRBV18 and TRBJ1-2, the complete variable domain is NAGVMQNPRHLVRRRGQEARLRCSPMKGHSHVYWYRQLPEEGLKFMVYLQKENIIDESGMPKERFSAEFPKEGPSILRIQQVVRGDSAAYFCASSPVEQSVSNYGYTFGSGTRLTVV.

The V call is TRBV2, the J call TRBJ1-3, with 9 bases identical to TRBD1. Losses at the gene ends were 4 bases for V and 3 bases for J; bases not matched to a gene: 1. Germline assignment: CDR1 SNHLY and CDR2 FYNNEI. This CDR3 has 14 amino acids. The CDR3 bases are TGTGCCAGCAGTGGACAGGGGGATGGAAACACCATATATTTT. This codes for CASSGQGDGNTIYF.

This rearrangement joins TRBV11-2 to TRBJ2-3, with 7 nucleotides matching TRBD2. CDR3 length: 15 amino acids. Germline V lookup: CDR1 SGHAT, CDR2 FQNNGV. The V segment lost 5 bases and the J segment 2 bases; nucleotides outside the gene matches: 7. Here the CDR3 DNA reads TGTGCCAGCAGCGGGACGGGGGGTACCACAGATACGCAGTATTTT. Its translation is CASSGTGGTTDTQYF.

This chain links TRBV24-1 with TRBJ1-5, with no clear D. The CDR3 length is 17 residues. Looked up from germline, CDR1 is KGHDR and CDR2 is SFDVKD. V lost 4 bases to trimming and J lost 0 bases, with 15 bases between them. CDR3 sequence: CATSDPANGYSNQPQHF. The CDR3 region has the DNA TGTGCCACCAGTGACCCGGCTAACGGCTATAGCAATCAGCCCCAGCATTTT.

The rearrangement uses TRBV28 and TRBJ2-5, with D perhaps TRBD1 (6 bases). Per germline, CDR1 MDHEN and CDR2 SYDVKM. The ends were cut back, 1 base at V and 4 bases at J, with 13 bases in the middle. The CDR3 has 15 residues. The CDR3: CASSLLSGAGETQYF. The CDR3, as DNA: TGTGCCAGCAGTTTATTATCAGGGGCCGGAGAGACCCAGTACTTC.

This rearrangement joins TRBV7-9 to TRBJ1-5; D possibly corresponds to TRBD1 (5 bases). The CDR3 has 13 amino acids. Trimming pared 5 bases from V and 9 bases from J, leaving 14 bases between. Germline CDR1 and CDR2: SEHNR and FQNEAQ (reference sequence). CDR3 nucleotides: TGTGCCAGCAGCGGGGAGGGGCCAACGCCCCAGCATTTT. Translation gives CASSGEGPTPQHF.

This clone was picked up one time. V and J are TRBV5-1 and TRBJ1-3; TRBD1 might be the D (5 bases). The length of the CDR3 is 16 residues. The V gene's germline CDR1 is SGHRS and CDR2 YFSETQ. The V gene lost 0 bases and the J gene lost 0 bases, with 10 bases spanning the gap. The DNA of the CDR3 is TGCGCCAGCAGCTTGGTGGGGGGAACCTCTGGAAACACCATATATTTT. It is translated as CASSLVGGTSGNTIYF.

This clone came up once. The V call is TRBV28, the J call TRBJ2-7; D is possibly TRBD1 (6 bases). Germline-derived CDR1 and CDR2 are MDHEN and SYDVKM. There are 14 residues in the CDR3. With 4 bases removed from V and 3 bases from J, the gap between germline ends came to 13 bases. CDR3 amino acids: CASSSPGHSYEQYF. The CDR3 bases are TGTGCCAGCAGTTCTCCGGGACACAGCTACGAGCAGTACTTC.

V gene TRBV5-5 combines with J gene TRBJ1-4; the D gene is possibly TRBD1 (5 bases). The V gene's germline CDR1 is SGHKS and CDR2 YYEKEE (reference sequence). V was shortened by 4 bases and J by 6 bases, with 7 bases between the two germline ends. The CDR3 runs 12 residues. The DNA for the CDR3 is TGTGCCAGCAGCGTCAGGGATGAAAAACTGTTTTTT. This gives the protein CASSVRDEKLFF.

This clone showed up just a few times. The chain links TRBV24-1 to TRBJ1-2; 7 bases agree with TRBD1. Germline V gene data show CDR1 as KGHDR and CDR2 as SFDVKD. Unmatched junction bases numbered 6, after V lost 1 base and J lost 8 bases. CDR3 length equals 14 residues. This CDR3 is CATSDFDRARGYTF. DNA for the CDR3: TGTGCCACCAGTGATTTCGACAGGGCGCGAGGCTACACCTTC.

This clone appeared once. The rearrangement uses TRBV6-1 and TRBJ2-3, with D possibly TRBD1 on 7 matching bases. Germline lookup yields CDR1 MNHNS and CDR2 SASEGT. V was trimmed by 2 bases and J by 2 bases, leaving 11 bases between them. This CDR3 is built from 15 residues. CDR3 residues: CASSEQGGTTDTQYF. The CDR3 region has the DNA TGTGCCAGCAGTGAACAGGGGGGCACCACAGATACGCAGTATTTT.

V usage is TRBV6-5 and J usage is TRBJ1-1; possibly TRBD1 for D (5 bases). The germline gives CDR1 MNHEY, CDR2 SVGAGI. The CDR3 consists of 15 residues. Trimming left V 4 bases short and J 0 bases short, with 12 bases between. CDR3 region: CASSSRGYLNTEAFF. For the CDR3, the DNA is TGTGCCAGCAGTTCCCGGGGCTATTTGAACACTGAAGCTTTCTTT.

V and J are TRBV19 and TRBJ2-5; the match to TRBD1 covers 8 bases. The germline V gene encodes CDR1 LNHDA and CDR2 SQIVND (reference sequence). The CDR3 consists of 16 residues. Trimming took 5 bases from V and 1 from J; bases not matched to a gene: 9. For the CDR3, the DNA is TGTGCCAGTAGTCCAGGGACAGGAGTTCTCCAAGAGACCCAGTACTTC. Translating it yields CASSPGTGVLQETQYF.

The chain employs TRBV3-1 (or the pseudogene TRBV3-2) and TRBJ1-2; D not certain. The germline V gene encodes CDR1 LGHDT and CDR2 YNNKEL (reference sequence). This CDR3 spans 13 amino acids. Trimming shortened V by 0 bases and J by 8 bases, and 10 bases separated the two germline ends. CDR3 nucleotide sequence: TGTGCCAGCAGCCAAGAAGGGAGGGTCGGCTACACCTTC. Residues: CASSQEGRVGYTF.

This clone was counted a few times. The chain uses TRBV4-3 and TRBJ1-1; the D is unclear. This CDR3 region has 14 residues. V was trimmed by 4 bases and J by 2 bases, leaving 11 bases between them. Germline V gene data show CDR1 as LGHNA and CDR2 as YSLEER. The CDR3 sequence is CASSPTRTNTEAFF. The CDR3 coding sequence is TGCGCCAGCAGCCCGACACGGACTAACACTGAAGCTTTCTTT.

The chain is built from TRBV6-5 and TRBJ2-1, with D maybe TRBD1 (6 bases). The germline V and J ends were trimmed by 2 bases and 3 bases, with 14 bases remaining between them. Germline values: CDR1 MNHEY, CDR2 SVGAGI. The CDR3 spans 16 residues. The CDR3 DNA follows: TGTGCCAGCAGTTACCCCGAGACAGGTAGCTACAATGAGCAGTTCTTC. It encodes CASSYPETGSYNEQFF.

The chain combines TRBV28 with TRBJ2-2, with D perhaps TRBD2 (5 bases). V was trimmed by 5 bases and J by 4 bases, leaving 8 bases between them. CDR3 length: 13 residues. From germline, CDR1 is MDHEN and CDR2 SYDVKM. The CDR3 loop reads CASSLTSTGELFF. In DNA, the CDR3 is TGTGCCAGCAGTCTAACTAGCACCGGGGAGCTGTTTTTT.

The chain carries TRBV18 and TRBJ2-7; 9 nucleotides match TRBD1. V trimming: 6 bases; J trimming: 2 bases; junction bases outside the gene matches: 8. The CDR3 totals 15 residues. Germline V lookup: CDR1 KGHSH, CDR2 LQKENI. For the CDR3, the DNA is TGTGCCAGCTCGCTCGCCGGGACAGGGACCTACGAGCAGTACTTC. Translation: CASSLAGTGTYEQYF.

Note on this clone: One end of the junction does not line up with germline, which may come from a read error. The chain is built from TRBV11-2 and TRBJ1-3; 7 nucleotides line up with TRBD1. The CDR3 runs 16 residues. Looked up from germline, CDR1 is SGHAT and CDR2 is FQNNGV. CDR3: CASKDQYRGYGHTIYF. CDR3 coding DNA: TGTGCCAGCAAAGATCAGTACAGGGGATATGGACACACCATATATTTT.

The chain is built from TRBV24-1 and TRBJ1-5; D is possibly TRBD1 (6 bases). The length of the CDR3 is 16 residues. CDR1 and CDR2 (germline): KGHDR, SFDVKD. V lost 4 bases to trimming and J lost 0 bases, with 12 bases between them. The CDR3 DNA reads TGTGCCACCAGTGACCAGGGACAAGGTAGCAATCAGCCCCAGCATTTT. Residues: CATSDQGQGSNQPQHF.

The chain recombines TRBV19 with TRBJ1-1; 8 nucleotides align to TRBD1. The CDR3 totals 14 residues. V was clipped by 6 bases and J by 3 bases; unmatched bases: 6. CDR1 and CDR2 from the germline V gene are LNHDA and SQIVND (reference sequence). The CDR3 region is CASSPGGFYTEAFF. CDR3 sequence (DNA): TGTGCCAGTAGCCCAGGGGGCTTTTACACTGAAGCTTTCTTT. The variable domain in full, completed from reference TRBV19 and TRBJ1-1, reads DGGITQSPKYLFRKEGQNVTLSCEQNLNHDAMYWYRQDPGQGLRLIYYSQIVNDFQKGDIAEGYSVSREKKESFPLTVTSAQKNPTAFYLCASSPGGFYTEAFFGQGTRLTVV.

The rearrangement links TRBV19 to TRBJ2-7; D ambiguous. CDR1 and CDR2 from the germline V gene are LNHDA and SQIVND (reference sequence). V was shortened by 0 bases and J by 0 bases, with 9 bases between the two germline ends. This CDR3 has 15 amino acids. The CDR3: CASSIESGTSYEQYF. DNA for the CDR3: TGTGCCAGTAGTATAGAATCAGGTACCTCCTACGAGCAGTACTTC.

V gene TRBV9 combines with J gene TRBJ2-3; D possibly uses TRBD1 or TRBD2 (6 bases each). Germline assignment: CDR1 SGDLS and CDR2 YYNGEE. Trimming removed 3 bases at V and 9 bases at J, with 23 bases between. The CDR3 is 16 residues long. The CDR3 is CASSGDSRGLGGTQYF. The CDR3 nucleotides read TGTGCCAGCAGCGGAGATTCTAGGGGCCTGGGGGGCACGCAGTATTTT.

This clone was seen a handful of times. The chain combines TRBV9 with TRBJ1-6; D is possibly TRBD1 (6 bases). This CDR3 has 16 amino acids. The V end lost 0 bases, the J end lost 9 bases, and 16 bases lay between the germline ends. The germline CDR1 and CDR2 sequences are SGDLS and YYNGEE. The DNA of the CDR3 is TGTGCCAGCAGCGTAGTGGGGGTGGAAGGGGGTTCACCCCTCCACTTT. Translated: CASSVVGVEGGSPLHF.